The 17 T cell receptor beta chains in this list originate from one sample, sequenced in a study of preoperative IRX-2 immunotherapy in early breast cancer. The treatment here: preoperative locoregional IRX-2 cytokine immunotherapy. The table came from immunoSEQ multiplex PCR; TCRdb's copy has only in-frame clones and leaves some out. The top ten clones hold under 2% of a sample with over 55,000 clones, less than 95% of them seen once. The specimen was collected from a patient treated with IRX-2 immunotherapy. These receptors originate from a human donor with breast cancer.

J is TRBJ2-6 and V is TRBV5-6, with D unresolved. This CDR3 spans 13 amino acids. Trimming cost V 2 bases and J 3 bases, with 3 bases left between them. Germline CDR1 is SGHDT and CDR2 is YYEEEE. The CDR3 DNA reads TGTGCCAGCAGCTTTCTTGGGGCCAACGTCCTGACTTTC. Amino acids: CASSFLGANVLTF. The full variable domain, with the rest looked up from reference TRBV5-6 and TRBJ2-6, is DAGVTQSPTHLIKTRGQQVTLRCSPKSGHDTVSWYQQALGQGPQFIFQYYEEEERQRGNFPDRFSGHQFPNYSSELNVNALLLGDSALYLCASSFLGANVLTFGAGSRLTVL.

The J gene is TRBJ2-2, the V gene TRBV7-9; 11 bases are a match to TRBD2. The V gene's germline CDR1 is SEHNR and CDR2 FQNEAQ (reference sequence). The V segment lost 5 bases and the J segment 6 bases; nucleotides outside the gene matches: 11. The length of the CDR3 is 17 residues. The CDR3 spells CASSRYLAGGRPGELFF. For the CDR3, the DNA is TGTGCCAGCAGCCGATATCTAGCGGGAGGACGGCCCGGGGAGCTGTTTTTT.

The chain links TRBV7-6 to TRBJ2-3; no reliable D call. The CDR3 sequence is 15 residues long. Germline-derived CDR1 and CDR2 are SGHVS and FNYEAQ. V was clipped by 3 bases and J by 1 base, with 11 bases between them. The CDR3 sequence: CASSFISLRTDTQYF. The CDR3 DNA reads as TGTGCCAGCAGCTTTATTAGCCTCCGCACAGATACGCAGTATTTT.

The chain employs TRBV18 and TRBJ1-1; D is possibly TRBD1 (6 bases). Per germline, CDR1 KGHSH and CDR2 LQKENI. Trimming took off 6 bases at V and 4 bases at J, with 12 bases between the two ends. The CDR3 length is 13 residues. The CDR3 sequence: CASSSRGGTEAFF. The DNA of the CDR3 is TGTGCCAGCTCTTCGAGAGGGGGCACTGAAGCTTTCTTT.

The chain employs TRBV7-2 and TRBJ2-5, with D perhaps matching TRBD2 (5 bases). The CDR3 is 13 amino acids. Trimming shortened V by 8 bases and J by 1 base, and 11 bases separated the two germline ends. From germline, CDR1 is SGHTA and CDR2 FQGNSA. CDR3 sequence reads: CASRPGVQETQYF. CDR3 in DNA: TGTGCCAGCCGGCCCGGGGTCCAAGAGACCCAGTACTTC.

This clone was observed a few times. The chain employs TRBV7-8 and TRBJ1-1; D not certain. With 2 bases removed from V and 0 bases from J, the gap between germline ends came to 10 bases. The CDR3 runs 15 residues. Germline CDR1 is SGHVS and CDR2 is FQNEAQ. CDR3 DNA sequence: TGTGCCAGCAGCTTACAGGAGTATTTGAACACTGAAGCTTTCTTT. It codes for CASSLQEYLNTEAFF.

The chain combines TRBV6-5 with TRBJ1-2; 7 bases are shared with TRBD1. Trimming took 0 bases from V and 3 from J; bases not matched to a gene: 4. The CDR3 totals 15 residues. The germline V gene encodes CDR1 MNHEY and CDR2 SVGAGI. The CDR3 DNA reads TGTGCCAGCAGTTACTCGGGACAGTTCTACTATGGCTACACCTTC. Its protein product is CASSYSGQFYYGYTF.

J is TRBJ1-1 and V is TRBV9; the D is unclear. The CDR3 spans 15 residues. The V and J ends lost 0 bases and 2 bases respectively, with 11 bases between them. Germline CDR1 reads SGDLS; CDR2 reads YYNGEE. CDR3 residues: CASSVADISNTEAFF. For the CDR3, the DNA is TGTGCCAGCAGCGTAGCTGACATATCCAACACTGAAGCTTTCTTT.

This chain uses TRBV12-2 with TRBJ1-6. TRBV12-2 is deemed a pseudogene. The length of the CDR3 is 16 residues. In nucleotides, the CDR3 is TGTGCAAGTCGCTTAGGTCGACCCCCCGATAATTCACCCCTCCACTTT. Residues: CASRLGRPPDNSPLHF.

The chain links TRBV6-9 to TRBJ1-6; weak D call: TRBD1 (5 bases). The CDR3 runs 12 residues. Trimming removed 3 bases from V and 14 bases from J, with 11 bases in between. The V gene's germline CDR1 is MNHGY and CDR2 SVAAGI. The CDR3 nucleotides read TGTGCCAGCAGTTACGGGGGATATTCCCTCCACTTT. It codes for CASSYGGYSLHF.

This clone has just one count. CDR3 nucleotides: TGTGCCAGCCGGCCGGGGGCGGGGGTTTACAATGAGCAGTTCTTC. Its translation is CASRPGAGVYNEQFF. The chain couples TRBV2 to TRBJ2-1, with D possibly being TRBD2 (7 bases). The CDR3 covers 15 residues. CDR1 and CDR2 from the germline V gene are SNHLY and FYNNEI. V was trimmed by 8 bases and J by 4 bases, leaving 18 bases between them.

The J gene is TRBJ2-3, the V gene TRBV10-3; 7 bases map to TRBD1. The CDR3 has 14 residues. Looked up from germline, CDR1 is ENHRY and CDR2 is SYGVKD. V gave up 8 bases and J gave up 4 bases; unmatched junction bases: 9. CDR3 DNA sequence: TGTGCCATCGGTACAGGGGCAGGCGCAGATACGCAGTATTTT. This encodes CAIGTGAGADTQYF.

The chain carries TRBV4-1 and TRBJ2-7, with 8 nucleotides matching TRBD1. The CDR3 has 13 amino acids. Trimming cost V 0 bases and J 13 bases; bases outside gene matches: 8. From germline, CDR1 is MGHRA and CDR2 YSYEKL. The CDR3 is CASSQEDRARAYF. CDR3 bases: TGCGCCAGCAGCCAAGAGGACAGGGCTAGAGCTTACTTC.

This CDR3 is CASSLGLAGSSYNEQFF. The CDR3 bases are TGCGCCAGCAGCTTGGGGCTAGCGGGGAGCTCCTACAATGAGCAGTTCTTC. The chain uses TRBV5-1 and TRBJ2-1; 9 nucleotides match TRBD2. Germline V lookup: CDR1 SGHRS, CDR2 YFSETQ. The CDR3 covers 17 residues. After removal of 0 bases from V and 0 bases from J, the junction contained 4 bases not matched to a gene.

The chain is built from TRBV7-2 and TRBJ2-5; 7 nucleotides match TRBD2. With the DNA end fitting TRBJ2-7 better, the J assignment may be wrong. Germline assignment: CDR1 SGHTA and CDR2 FQGNSA. CDR3 length equals 16 residues. CDR3 coding DNA: TGTGCCAGCAGCTTAGCCGGCGGCGGGAGTGCCTACGAGCAGTACTTC. It yields the protein CASSLAGGGSAYEQYF.

This clone has more than one count but fewer than ten. The rearrangement links TRBV19 to TRBJ1-1; no clear D. CDR1 and CDR2 from the germline V gene are LNHDA and SQIVND (reference sequence). V lost 7 bases and J lost 5, with 14 bases in between. This CDR3 has 13 residues. The CDR3 DNA follows: TGTGCCAGTACCTCTCTCGGTAGGACTGAAGCTTTCTTT. It translates to CASTSLGRTEAFF. Based on the CDR3 plus reference TRBV19 and TRBJ1-1, the full variable domain is DGGITQSPKYLFRKEGQNVTLSCEQNLNHDAMYWYRQDPGQGLRLIYYSQIVNDFQKGDIAEGYSVSREKKESFPLTVTSAQKNPTAFYLCASTSLGRTEAFFGQGTRLTVV.

The chain combines TRBV4-1 with TRBJ1-6; D call uncertain. The CDR3 spans 17 residues. The V gene lost 1 base and the J gene lost 9 bases, with 19 bases spanning the gap. Germline V CDR1 and CDR2: MGHRA, YSYEKL. The DNA of the CDR3 is TGCGCCAGCAGCCAAGGGAGTCTCGTCCCCTTTGGTTCACCCCTCCACTTT. Encoded protein: CASSQGSLVPFGSPLHF.